These T cell receptor beta chains were read from a single sample in a study of monozygotic twins with inflammatory bowel disease. TCRdb reworked the 5' RACE reads into one entry per CDR3 protein, no DNA. This sample's table reports some 190,000 distinct CDR3 sequences. Input material: blood. The receptors shown here come from a human donor with ulcerative colitis or Crohn's disease, or a healthy co-twin of an affected twin (not recorded which). Both conserved end residues are part of each CDR3. The order of the fields is V gene, J gene, CDR3 protein.

>TRBV27|TRBJ2-3
CASSLGPGATDTQYF
>TRBV12-3/TRBV12-4|TRBJ1-1
CASSLPYSTEAFF
>TRBV24-1|TRBJ2-1
CATGGQVGEQFF
>TRBV13|TRBJ1-6
CASSFEGQGRNSPLHF
>TRBV4-3|TRBJ2-1
CASSQDPGLYNEQFF
>TRBV7-2|TRBJ2-3
CASSFKRGGTDTQYF
>TRBV5-6|TRBJ1-1
CVSSLVDRVVSEAFF
>TRBV5-5|TRBJ1-2
CASSLGPNSSGIYGYTF
>TRBV5-4|TRBJ2-5
CASSLGGVRMETQYF
>TRBV9|TRBJ2-5
CASSPRTSGGAWSETQYF
>TRBV20-1|TRBJ1-5
CSASVAFSNQPQHF
>TRBV29-1|TRBJ2-7
CSVLGQGGYEQYF
>TRBV7-2|TRBJ1-2
CASSPGQARYGYTF
>TRBV29-1|TRBJ1-1
CSVETSMNTEAFF
>TRBV20-1|TRBJ2-6
CSARQGPSGANVLTF
>TRBV5-4|TRBJ2-1
CASKPSSYNEQFF
>TRBV2|TRBJ2-6
CASSGGGHSGANVLTF
>TRBV30|TRBJ1-2
CAWSLFGGQRNYGYTF
>TRBV18|TRBJ2-1
CASLTGEDEQFF
>TRBV5-6|TRBJ2-7
CASRGMGRGSYEQYF
>TRBV4-3|TRBJ2-3
CASSQDGSAGGASTDTQYF
>TRBV11-2|TRBJ1-4
CASAREDSSRKLFF
>TRBV2|TRBJ2-3
CASSRDRGADTQYF
>TRBV5-6|TRBJ2-1
CASSLRLAGYNEQFF
>TRBV7-2|TRBJ2-2
CASSFPSSGGNTGELSF
>TRBV3-1|TRBJ2-2
CASSHIGENTGELFF
>TRBV18|TRBJ1-1
CASSPKANTEAFF
>TRBV20-1|TRBJ1-5
CSAYTGPQPQHF
>TRBV6-4|TRBJ2-2
CASSEVYTGELFF
>TRBV29-1|TRBJ1-1
CSVNRGLNTEAFF
>TRBV6-1|TRBJ2-1
CASSPPLAGGNEQFF
>TRBV28|TRBJ2-1
CASSSPGLAGPYNEQFF
>TRBV18|TRBJ2-2
CASSLGLAGSNTGELFF
>TRBV14|TRBJ2-2
CASSRLAAGGSTGELFF
>TRBV12-3/TRBV12-4|TRBJ2-7
CASSSGGQGSYEQYF
>TRBV12-3/TRBV12-4|TRBJ2-7
CASSPRGQGTEQYF
>TRBV27|TRBJ2-3
CASSFLGGEAISSTDTQYF
>TRBV7-8|TRBJ2-5
CASSRVQGGQYF
>TRBV20-1|TRBJ2-7
CSALPGLASKKQYF
>TRBV5-1|TRBJ2-3
CASSLYIDTQYF
>TRBV11-2|TRBJ2-1
CASSSGGATYNEQFF
>TRBV20-1|TRBJ2-7
CSAEAANEQYF
>TRBV16|TRBJ2-2
CASSRLDSVMAGELFF
>TRBV5-1|TRBJ2-5
CASSQTSGERETQYF
>TRBV3-1|TRBJ1-1
CASSARGFNTEAFF
>TRBV3-1|TRBJ2-1
CASSQIAGRNEQFF